Listed below are T cell receptor beta chains from one sample, sequenced in a study of blood T cell repertoires in COVID-19. TCRdb keeps only in-frame clones here, not all; method: immunoSEQ multiplex PCR. Of fewer than 150,000 clones listed, 75% to 90% were seen once; the top ten hold 25% to 35%. Sequenced material: peripheral blood. The receptors originated from a woman aged 70 to 79 with acute or convalescent COVID-19. The CDR3 runs from the conserved cysteine through the conserved F or W. The D gene is left open where the match is weak. Only some rows state a clone size, as once, few, many or a class for expanded clones.

clone_size: -
d_call: TRBD1
v_call: TRBV6-5
j_call: TRBJ2-5
cdr3_aa: CARGTGAGETQYF
cdr3_nt: TGTGCCAGGGGGACAGGGGCTGGGGAGACCCAGTACTTC

clone_size: -
d_call: TRBD1
v_call: TRBV6-5
j_call: TRBJ1-5
cdr3_aa: CASSDRGLGNQPQHF
cdr3_nt: TGTGCCAGCAGCGACAGGGGATTGGGCAATCAGCCCCAGCATTTT

clone_size: -
d_call: TRBD2
v_call: TRBV4-2
j_call: TRBJ2-3
cdr3_aa: CASSQDLAGVKDTQYF
cdr3_nt: TGTGCCAGCAGCCAAGACCTAGCGGGGGTAAAAGATACGCAGTATTTT

clone_size: few
d_call: TRBD1
v_call: TRBV2
j_call: TRBJ2-7
cdr3_aa: CASSPTGDYEQYF
cdr3_nt: TGTGCCAGCAGTCCTACAGGGGACTACGAGCAGTACTTC

clone_size: -
d_call: TRBD2
v_call: TRBV7-2
j_call: TRBJ2-1
cdr3_aa: CASSLRRGVYNEQFF
cdr3_nt: TGTGCCAGCAGCTTAAGGCGGGGGGTGTACAATGAGCAGTTCTTC

clone_size: few
d_call: TRBD1
v_call: TRBV19
j_call: TRBJ2-1
cdr3_aa: CASIPGQGIYNEQFF
cdr3_nt: TGTGCCAGTATACCGGGACAGGGAATCTACAATGAGCAGTTCTTC

clone_size: -
d_call: -
v_call: TRBV4-2
j_call: TRBJ1-1
cdr3_aa: CASSQGIGGTEAFF
cdr3_nt: TGTGCCAGCAGCCAGGGCATTGGGGGGACTGAAGCTTTCTTT

clone_size: -
d_call: TRBD2
v_call: TRBV28
j_call: TRBJ2-3
cdr3_aa: CASNSGGPTDTQYF
cdr3_nt: TGTGCCAGCAACAGCGGGGGGCCTACAGATACGCAGTATTTT

clone_size: -
d_call: TRBD1
v_call: TRBV4-1
j_call: TRBJ1-6
cdr3_aa: CASSQTGGISPLHF
cdr3_nt: TGCGCCAGCAGCCAAACAGGGGGGATCTCACCCCTCCACTTT

clone_size: -
d_call: TRBD2
v_call: TRBV7-9
j_call: TRBJ2-3
cdr3_aa: CASTEGPSGGPYTDTQYF
cdr3_nt: TGTGCCAGCACCGAAGGGCCTAGCGGGGGGCCTTACACAGATACGCAGTATTTT

clone_size: -
d_call: TRBD2
v_call: TRBV7-2
j_call: TRBJ2-3
cdr3_aa: CASSLDRGGPTDTQYF
cdr3_nt: TGTGCCAGCAGCTTAGACCGGGGGGGCCCCACAGATACGCAGTATTTT

clone_size: once
d_call: -
v_call: TRBV7-9
j_call: TRBJ2-7
cdr3_aa: CASSFTGYEQYF
cdr3_nt: TGTGCCAGCAGCTTTACAGGTTACGAGCAGTACTTC

clone_size: -
d_call: -
v_call: TRBV27
j_call: TRBJ2-3
cdr3_aa: CASSQLRQTDTQYF
cdr3_nt: TGTGCCAGCAGTCAGTTACGACAGACAGATACGCAGTATTTT

clone_size: once
d_call: TRBD2
v_call: TRBV11-2
j_call: TRBJ2-1
cdr3_aa: CASSLVSGVGNEQFF
cdr3_nt: TGTGCCAGCAGCTTAGTTAGCGGGGTAGGGAATGAGCAGTTCTTC

clone_size: once
d_call: -
v_call: TRBV5-1
j_call: TRBJ1-2
cdr3_aa: CASSLNREYGYTF
cdr3_nt: TGCGCCAGCAGCTTAAACAGAGAATATGGCTACACCTTC

clone_size: -
d_call: TRBD1
v_call: TRBV28
j_call: TRBJ1-5
cdr3_aa: CASSLRTGRMPQHF
cdr3_nt: TGTGCCAGCAGTCTTCGGACAGGGAGGATGCCCCAGCATTTT

clone_size: -
d_call: TRBD1
v_call: TRBV30
j_call: TRBJ1-4
cdr3_aa: CAWSAGQGGEKLFF
cdr3_nt: TGTGCCTGGAGCGCCGGACAGGGCGGTGAAAAACTGTTTTTT

clone_size: -
d_call: -
v_call: TRBV4-2
j_call: TRBJ2-3
cdr3_aa: CASSQARGLSTDTQYF
cdr3_nt: TGTGCCAGCAGCCAAGCACGGGGTTTAAGCACAGATACGCAGTATTTT

clone_size: -
d_call: TRBD1
v_call: TRBV6-5
j_call: TRBJ2-1
cdr3_aa: CASRRGDSRYNEQFF
cdr3_nt: TGTGCCAGCAGAAGAGGGGACAGCCGCTACAATGAGCAGTTCTTC

clone_size: -
d_call: -
v_call: TRBV5-5
j_call: TRBJ1-4
cdr3_aa: CASKDYGQPNEKLFF
cdr3_nt: TGTGCCAGCAAGGATTACGGACAGCCTAATGAAAAACTGTTTTTT

clone_size: -
d_call: -
v_call: TRBV7-8
j_call: TRBJ1-1
cdr3_aa: CASSIYGPSPTEAFF
cdr3_nt: TGTGCCAGCAGCATCTATGGGCCCAGCCCCACTGAAGCTTTCTTT

clone_size: few
d_call: -
v_call: TRBV14
j_call: TRBJ1-2
cdr3_aa: CASSGSHYGYTF
cdr3_nt: TGTGCCAGCAGTGGCAGTCACTATGGCTACACCTTC

clone_size: -
d_call: TRBD1
v_call: TRBV2
j_call: TRBJ1-4
cdr3_aa: CARGTGDFSSSEKLFF
cdr3_nt: TGTGCCAGGGGGACAGGGGATTTTAGTTCCAGTGAAAAACTGTTTTTT

clone_size: -
d_call: -
v_call: TRBV4-1
j_call: TRBJ1-6
cdr3_aa: CASSWPGSPLHF
cdr3_nt: TGCGCCAGCAGCTGGCCTGGTTCACCCCTCCACTTT

clone_size: -
d_call: TRBD1
v_call: TRBV7-9
j_call: TRBJ1-5
cdr3_aa: CASSFTGTGGEQPQHF
cdr3_nt: TGTGCCAGCAGCTTTACCGGGACAGGGGGCGAGCAGCCCCAGCATTTT

clone_size: -
d_call: TRBD1
v_call: TRBV5-1
j_call: TRBJ1-3
cdr3_aa: CASSFGDRTLGNTIYF
cdr3_nt: TGCGCCAGCAGCTTCGGGGACAGGACGTTGGGAAACACCATATATTTT

clone_size: -
d_call: -
v_call: TRBV7-9
j_call: TRBJ1-6
cdr3_aa: CASSLGGLGNSPLHF
cdr3_nt: TGTGCCAGCAGCTTAGGGGGGCTTGGTAATTCACCCCTCCACTTT

clone_size: -
d_call: -
v_call: TRBV28
j_call: TRBJ2-7
cdr3_aa: CASSFEQGGYEQYF
cdr3_nt: TGTGCCAGCAGTTTTGAACAGGGCGGCTACGAGCAGTACTTC

clone_size: -
d_call: TRBD1
v_call: TRBV5-1
j_call: TRBJ2-7
cdr3_aa: CASSRLGQGAYEQYF
cdr3_nt: TGCGCCAGCAGCCGTTTAGGACAGGGGGCTTACGAGCAGTACTTC

clone_size: -
d_call: TRBD1
v_call: TRBV13
j_call: TRBJ1-3
cdr3_aa: CASSRRTGDRGVSGNTIYF
cdr3_nt: TGTGCCAGCAGCCGACGGACAGGAGATAGGGGGGTCTCTGGAAACACCATATATTTT

clone_size: -
d_call: TRBD1
v_call: TRBV18
j_call: TRBJ1-2
cdr3_aa: CASSPPKEGTGLIYGYTF
cdr3_nt: TGTGCCAGCTCACCCCCCAAGGAGGGGACAGGGTTGATCTATGGCTACACCTTC

clone_size: -
d_call: TRBD1
v_call: TRBV29-1
j_call: TRBJ2-1
cdr3_aa: CSVWDRGRGNEQFF
cdr3_nt: TGCAGCGTTTGGGACAGGGGGCGCGGGAATGAGCAGTTCTTC

clone_size: -
d_call: TRBD2
v_call: TRBV5-4
j_call: TRBJ2-5
cdr3_aa: CASSSGALGLVSQETQYF
cdr3_nt: TGTGCCAGCAGCTCGGGCGCCTTGGGACTAGTCAGCCAAGAGACCCAGTACTTC

clone_size: -
d_call: TRBD1
v_call: TRBV5-1
j_call: TRBJ2-3
cdr3_aa: CASSLAGTAFTDTQYF
cdr3_nt: TGCGCCAGCAGCTTGGCCGGGACAGCCTTCACAGATACGCAGTATTTT

clone_size: -
d_call: -
v_call: TRBV3-1/TRBV3-2
j_call: TRBJ1-2
cdr3_aa: CASSQADRHYGYTF
cdr3_nt: TGTGCCAGCAGCCAAGCGGACAGACACTATGGCTACACCTTC

clone_size: -
d_call: -
v_call: TRBV7-9
j_call: TRBJ1-2
cdr3_aa: CASSPVPF
cdr3_nt: TGTGCCAGCAGCCCTGTCCCCTTC

clone_size: -
d_call: TRBD1
v_call: TRBV30
j_call: TRBJ1-4
cdr3_aa: CAWAIDRVEKLFF
cdr3_nt: TGTGCCTGGGCCATTGACAGGGTCGAAAAACTGTTTTTT

clone_size: -
d_call: -
v_call: TRBV28
j_call: TRBJ1-5
cdr3_aa: CASSSGSWMNNQPQHF
cdr3_nt: TGTGCCAGCAGTTCAGGTTCTTGGATGAACAATCAGCCCCAGCATTTT

clone_size: -
d_call: -
v_call: TRBV5-1
j_call: TRBJ2-5
cdr3_aa: CASSSQGGEETQYF
cdr3_nt: TGCGCCAGCAGCTCACAGGGGGGGGAAGAGACCCAGTACTTC

clone_size: few
d_call: -
v_call: TRBV6-6
j_call: TRBJ2-6
cdr3_aa: CASSQAGGGFSSGANVLTF
cdr3_nt: TGTGCCAGCAGTCAGGCCGGCGGGGGCTTTAGCTCTGGGGCCAACGTCCTGACTTTC

clone_size: once
d_call: -
v_call: TRBV11-2
j_call: TRBJ1-5
cdr3_aa: CASSLDRGGADQPQHF
cdr3_nt: TGTGCCAGCAGCTTAGATCGTGGGGGCGCCGATCAGCCCCAGCATTTT

clone_size: -
d_call: TRBD1
v_call: TRBV5-1
j_call: TRBJ2-7
cdr3_aa: CASSPGGTGVGYEQYF
cdr3_nt: TGCGCCAGCAGCCCTGGAGGGACAGGGGTCGGCTACGAGCAGTACTTC